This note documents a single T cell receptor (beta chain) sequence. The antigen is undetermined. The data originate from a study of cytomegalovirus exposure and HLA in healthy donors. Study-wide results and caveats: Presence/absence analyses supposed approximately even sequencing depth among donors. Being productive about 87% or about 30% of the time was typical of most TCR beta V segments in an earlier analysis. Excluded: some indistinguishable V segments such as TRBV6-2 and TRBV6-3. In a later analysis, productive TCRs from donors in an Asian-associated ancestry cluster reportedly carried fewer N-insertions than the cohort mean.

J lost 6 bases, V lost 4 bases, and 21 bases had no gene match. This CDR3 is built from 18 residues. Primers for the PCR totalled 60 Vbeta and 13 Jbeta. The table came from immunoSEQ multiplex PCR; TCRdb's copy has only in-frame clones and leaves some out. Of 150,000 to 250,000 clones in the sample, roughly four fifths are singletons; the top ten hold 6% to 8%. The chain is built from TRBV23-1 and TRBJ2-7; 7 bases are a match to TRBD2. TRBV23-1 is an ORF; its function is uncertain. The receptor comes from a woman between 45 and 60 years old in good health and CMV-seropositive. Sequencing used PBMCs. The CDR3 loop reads CASSRLDSGGPNPLEQYF. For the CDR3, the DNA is TGCGCCAGCAGTCGGCTCGATTCGGGGGGACCGAACCCTCTCGAGCAGTACTTC.